This passage covers 23 T cell receptor beta chains from one sample sequenced in a study of blood T cell repertoires in COVID-19. This table comes from immunoSEQ multiplex PCR, and its TCRdb copy is limited to in-frame clones, with some not included. The data contain about 140,000 clones, under 80% of them singletons. Sequencing was done on a sample of peripheral blood. The receptor set was obtained from a man aged 80 or over with acute or convalescent COVID-19.

This chain connects TRBV28 to TRBJ1-5; D possibly corresponds to TRBD1 (6 bases). Trimming took off 4 bases at V and 3 bases at J, with 7 bases between the two ends. The CDR3 is 13 residues long. Germline CDR1 is MDHEN and CDR2 is SYDVKM. CDR3 amino acids: CASSWGPNQPQHF. The CDR3 nucleotides are TGTGCCAGCAGTTGGGGGCCCAATCAGCCCCAGCATTTT.

A few counts support this clone. V and J are TRBV28 and TRBJ2-7, with D tentatively TRBD2 (5 bases). Germline V lookup: CDR1 MDHEN, CDR2 SYDVKM. Trimming left V 1 base short and J 5 bases short, with 15 bases between. The CDR3 consists of 15 residues. CDR3 bases: TGTGCCAGCAGTTTATTAACGCCGGTCGGGAACGAGCAGTACTTC. Translated, it gives CASSLLTPVGNEQYF.

The chain recombines TRBV29-1 with TRBJ1-2; no definite D call. The germline gives CDR1 SQVTM, CDR2 ANQGSEA. The V and J ends lost 6 bases and 1 base respectively, with 9 bases between them. This CDR3 has 12 amino acids. The DNA for the CDR3 is TGCAGCGTCCGGGTTCTTAACTATGGCTACACCTTC. It is translated as CSVRVLNYGYTF.

This chain joins TRBV27 and TRBJ2-3, with TRBD2 identical over 8 bases. The CDR3 spans 15 residues. The germline V gene encodes CDR1 MNHEY and CDR2 SMNVEV (reference sequence). V was pared by 4 bases and J by 8 bases, with 11 bases of the junction left unmatched. The CDR3 nucleotides are TGTGCCAGCAGTTCAGCGGGGGCCCTTAAAGTTACGCAGTATTTT. This translates into CASSSAGALKVTQYF.

The chain combines TRBV3-1 (or the pseudogene TRBV3-2) with TRBJ1-1, with a weak D call TRBD1 (5 bases). CDR1 and CDR2 (germline): LGHDT, YNNKEL (reference sequence). The CDR3 length is 13 residues. The V end lost 5 bases, the J end lost 5 bases, and 12 bases lay between the germline ends. The CDR3 sequence: CASSGDGGTEAFF. The CDR3 DNA follows: TGTGCCAGCAGCGGGGACGGGGGGACTGAAGCTTTCTTT.

DNA of the CDR3: TGCGCCAGCAGCTCATCTTCCGGGGGAGGGGTATACATTCAGTACTTC. It specifies CASSSSSGGGVYIQYF. The gene calls are TRBV5-1 and TRBJ2-4, with TRBD2 matching 7 bases. Germline-derived CDR1 and CDR2 are SGHRS and YFSETQ. V lost 3 bases, J lost 8 bases, and 14 bases stayed unmatched. This CDR3 has 16 residues.

This rearrangement joins TRBV10-3 to TRBJ2-7; 8 bases line up with TRBD2. The V segment lost 10 bases and the J segment 5 bases; nucleotides outside the gene matches: 10. CDR3 length: 13 residues. From germline, CDR1 is ENHRY and CDR2 SYGVKD. DNA of the CDR3: TGTGCCACCGAAAACGGCGGGAGGCACGAGCAGTACTTC. Protein product: CATENGGRHEQYF.

V and J are TRBV5-5 and TRBJ2-2, with TRBD2 as a possible D gene (5 bases). Trimming shortened V by 4 bases and J by 3 bases, and 10 bases separated the two germline ends. The CDR3 length is 14 residues. CDR1 is SGHKS and CDR2 is YYEKEE in the germline V gene (reference sequence). The CDR3 spells CASSVTGDTGELFF. The CDR3 coding sequence is TGTGCCAGCAGCGTAACCGGGGACACCGGGGAGCTGTTTTTT. Using reference TRBV5-5 and TRBJ2-2 for the parts outside the CDR3, the full variable domain is DAGVTQSPTHLIKTRGQQVTLRCSPISGHKSVSWYQQVLGQGPQFIFQYYEKEERGRGNFPDRFSARQFPNYSSELNVNALLLGDSALYLCASSVTGDTGELFFGEGSRLTVL.

The gene calls are TRBV7-2 and TRBJ2-7; D is ambiguous. With 0 bases removed from V and 3 bases from J, the gap between germline ends came to 9 bases. Germline V CDR1 and CDR2: SGHTA, FQGNSA. This CDR3 comprises 14 residues. CDR3 DNA: TGTGCCAGCAGCTTAGCCACAGCCAACTACGAGCAGTACTTC. Encoded protein: CASSLATANYEQYF.

The chain recombines TRBV4-2 with TRBJ1-1; tentatively, D is TRBD1 (5 bases). CDR1 is LGHNA and CDR2 is YNFKEQ in the germline V gene. The CDR3 is 15 amino acids. Trimming removed 1 base at V and 3 bases at J, with 12 bases between. CDR3 in DNA: TGTGCCAGCAGCCAAGCAGGGAAGGCGGACACTGAAGCTTTCTTT. It yields the protein CASSQAGKADTEAFF.

The chain couples TRBV6-2 or TRBV6-3 to TRBJ1-1; 8 bases line up with TRBD1. The CDR3 covers 13 residues. The germline V gene has CDR1 MNHEY and CDR2 SVGEGT. The V and J ends lost 4 bases and 4 bases, in that order; junction bases with no gene match: 2. The CDR3 bases are TGTGCCAGCAGTTTCGGACAGGGCACTGAAGCTTTCTTT. Translation gives CASSFGQGTEAFF.

The V and J genes are TRBV6-1 and TRBJ1-5; no reliable D call. The germline V gene has CDR1 MNHNS and CDR2 SASEGT. Trimming took off 1 base at V and 0 bases at J, with 13 bases between the two ends. This CDR3 has 17 residues. This CDR3 reads CASSEGGWEGSNQPQHF. For the CDR3, the DNA is TGTGCCAGCAGTGAAGGAGGGTGGGAAGGTAGCAATCAGCCCCAGCATTTT.

The J gene is TRBJ1-5, the V gene TRBV4-3; 7 bases agree with TRBD1. V lost 0 bases, J lost 4 bases, and 3 bases stayed unmatched. The CDR3 is 15 amino acids. Germline CDR1 is LGHNA and CDR2 is YSLEER. The CDR3 DNA is TGCGCCAGCAGCCAAGAAGGACAGGAGAATCAGCCCCAGCATTTT. Its translation is CASSQEGQENQPQHF.

The rearrangement links TRBV4-3 to TRBJ1-2; TRBD1 matches at 8 bases. The CDR3 runs to 15 residues. Germline lookup yields CDR1 LGHNA and CDR2 YSLEER. V dropped 5 bases and J dropped 4; count of bases not matched to a gene: 9. As DNA, the CDR3 is TGCGCCAGCAGCTACGCAGGGACAGGAAGCTATGGCTACACCTTC. It is translated as CASSYAGTGSYGYTF.

The chain carries TRBV2 and TRBJ1-3; TRBD1 matches at 7 bases. The CDR3 totals 14 residues. V was pared by 8 bases and J by 0 bases, with 4 bases of the junction left unmatched. The germline gives CDR1 SNHLY, CDR2 FYNNEI. This chain's CDR3 is CASRDRFSGNTIYF. CDR3 DNA: TGTGCCAGCCGGGACAGATTCTCTGGAAACACCATATATTTT.

The chain carries TRBV7-2 and TRBJ1-2; 11 bases are shared with TRBD1. V lost 4 bases to trimming and J lost 0 bases; unmatched junction nucleotides: 7. There are 17 residues in the CDR3. Germline CDR1 and CDR2: SGHTA and FQGNSA. CDR3 coding DNA: TGTGCCAGCAGCTGGTACCTGGACAGGGGGCCTAACTATGGCTACACCTTC. It specifies CASSWYLDRGPNYGYTF.

The CDR3 DNA follows: TGTGCCACCAGCGCGGGTGTTGGGGCCAACGTCCTGACTTTC. Translation gives CATSAGVGANVLTF. The chain combines TRBV15 with TRBJ2-6; possible D gene TRBD2, 5 bases. This CDR3 contains 14 residues. Germline V gene data show CDR1 as LNHNV and CDR2 as YYDKDF (reference sequence). V was pared by 5 bases and J by 3 bases, with 8 bases between.

The V gene is TRBV6-5, the J gene TRBJ1-1; 8 bases align to TRBD1. Trimming cost V 8 bases and J 4 bases; bases outside gene matches: 6. This CDR3 comprises 13 residues. Germline V gene sequence: CDR1 MNHEY, CDR2 SVGAGI. CDR3 in amino acids: CASRTGFATEAFF. CDR3 sequence (DNA): TGTGCCAGCCGGACAGGGTTTGCCACTGAAGCTTTCTTT.

V is TRBV3-1 (or the pseudogene TRBV3-2) and J is TRBJ2-5; TRBD2 matches 10 bases. Per the germline V gene, CDR1 is LGHDT and CDR2 is YNNKEL (reference sequence). J gave up 2 bases and V 4 bases, and 1 base lay outside the gene matches. The CDR3 is 14 residues long. For the CDR3, the DNA is TGTGCCAGCAGCCTGACTAGCGGGCAAGAGACCCAGTACTTC. This translates into CASSLTSGQETQYF.

The chain uses TRBV6-5 and TRBJ1-1, with a tentative D call TRBD1 (5 bases). Trimming stripped 6 bases from V and 0 bases from J, with 11 bases between. The germline V gene has CDR1 MNHEY and CDR2 SVGAGI. The CDR3 is 14 residues long. The CDR3, as DNA: TGTGCCAGCAGGGGGCCTGGGATGAACACTGAAGCTTTCTTT. Encoded protein: CASRGPGMNTEAFF.

This chain's CDR3 is CASQSRVFEQYF. The CDR3 DNA follows: TGTGCCTCTCAATCCAGGGTTTTCGAGCAGTACTTC. The rearrangement uses TRBV2 and TRBJ2-7; TRBD1 might be the D (5 bases). V was clipped by 11 bases and J by 6 bases, with 17 bases between them. The CDR3 loop spans 12 amino acids. Germline CDR1 reads SNHLY; CDR2 reads FYNNEI.

The DNA of the CDR3 is TGTGCCAGCAGCTTAACCAGGGGGCAGGATGAAAAACTGTTTTTT. Encoded protein: CASSLTRGQDEKLFF. The chain combines TRBV11-2 with TRBJ1-4, with 8 bases matching TRBD1. The germline CDR1 and CDR2 sequences are SGHAT and FQNNGV. Losses at the gene ends were 2 bases for V and 6 bases for J; bases not matched to a gene: 5. The CDR3 is 15 amino acids.

This sequence joins TRBV7-3 and TRBJ1-1; no definite D call. CDR3 size: 15 residues. CDR1 and CDR2 from the germline V gene are SGHTA and FQGTGA. V lost 5 bases, J lost 1 base, and 14 bases lay in between. The CDR3, as DNA: TGTGCCAGCAGCCTATCTGGGCCAGGGAACACTGAAGCTTTCTTT. Residues: CASSLSGPGNTEAFF.